This T cell receptor (beta chain) is drawn from a study of blood T cell repertoires in COVID-19 (dated by TCRdb to about 2020). About the investigation overall: Collaborator samples came from the United States, Italy and Spain and covered acute and convalescent phases of COVID-19. The prospective study material was composed of cDNA or gDNA derived from T cells, B-cell-depleted T cells, or PBMCs. Subjects who had been exposed to COVID-19, were actively infected with it, or had recovered from it provided the deeply sampled blood TCRbeta repertoires that made up the dataset. A freely available public database, intended as a resource for researchers studying the immune response to SARS-CoV-2, is where the repertoires were released. The samples were drawn from two sources: the first 160 participants of the ongoing ImmuneRACE study, and 1,000 to 1,500 subjects contributed by 6 global collaborators. Sample metadata almost always included a de-identified subject ID, COVID-19 status, age in years and sex. Where HLA class I and class II types were available, the types were taken from metadata supplied by the sample provider, not from assay-based typing.

To note about this clone: This receptor's antigen is unknown. No qualities accompany the bases; no much larger clone lies one base away.

Study-wide conclusions, independent of this receptor: How much clinical and demographic metadata was included differed by source and by participant, and the metadata was provided uncurated.

The CDR3 runs 17 residues from the cysteine to the phenylalanine. CDR3 DNA is the only sequence kept; it has 51 bases, read in frame from the first base. V loses 2 bases at its end and J loses 3 bases; junction bases beyond the gene matches: 13. In the germline V gene, CDR1 corresponds to SGHTA and CDR2 to FQGNSA. One collaborating source in Seattle enrolled patients during active infection and followed them longitudinally through the course of disease. The collaborating institutions used their own protocols to collect whole blood in K2EDTA tubes. For TCRbeta analysis, collaborator samples were shipped as frozen whole blood, as isolated PBMCs, or as DNA extracted from either sample type. TCRbeta CDR3 regions were amplified from genomic DNA using the immunoSEQ Assay, a bias-controlled multiplex PCR. In the source study's methods: Nucleated cell counts per sample were estimated from amplification of reference gene primers within the assay. To quantify the absolute abundance of each unique TCRbeta CDR3 rearrangement, sequence reads were collapsed and filtered. For each sample, productive Simpson clonality was calculated as the square root of Simpson's diversity index over productive rearrangements. In its TCRdb copy, this immuneACCESS table keeps in-frame sequences only and misses some clones. Where compared with another copy, unresolved V genes explain less than half of these, and the others have no known cause. V and J calls and clone size follow that table, whereas D and trimming were derived from the DNA. This sample gives a few hundred thousand clones in total; almost 90% of them show up just once. The ten largest clones add up to less than 3% of the sample.

This TCR came from a woman in her twenties or thirties with COVID-19, enrolled during active disease. Sequenced: peripheral blood. The rearrangement joined TRBV7-2 to TRBJ2-7; TRBD2 agrees with 7 junctional bases. In nucleotide form, the sequence is TGTGCCAGCAGCTTAAGGGCTAGCGGCCAGGCCTACTACGAGCAGTACTTC. Protein translation: CASSLRASGQAYYEQYF.